A selection of T cell receptor beta chains follows, all from one sample in a study of cytomegalovirus exposure and HLA in healthy donors. Clones were sequenced by immunoSEQ multiplex PCR, and TCRdb holds only the in-frame ones, with some missing. The table lists roughly 74,000 clones. Sequencing input: PBMCs. The receptors here all came from a female donor in good health and CMV-seropositive. Both conserved end residues are part of each CDR3. A D gene is named only where the DNA matches it firmly.

V gene	D gene	J gene	CDR3 protein
TRBV19	TRBD1	TRBJ2-7	CASRDTGVNEQYF
TRBV28	.	TRBJ1-1	CASSLSFPGEAFF
TRBV30	.	TRBJ1-6	CAWSETAGSPLHF
TRBV27	.	TRBJ1-5	CASSLKGSQVSNQPQHF
TRBV5-6	.	TRBJ2-2	CASNNLAAGELFF
TRBV1	.	TRBJ2-7	CTSLGSYEQYF
TRBV10-1	.	TRBJ1-5	CASSGGSLVYSNQPQHF
TRBV19	TRBD1	TRBJ1-2	CASSGQGDYGYTF
TRBV6-1	TRBD1	TRBJ2-7	CASSEDRGYEQYF
TRBV7-2	.	TRBJ2-6	CASSLGGTGANVLTF
TRBV25-1	.	TRBJ2-2	CASSVSSGELFF
TRBV27	TRBD1	TRBJ1-1	CASSHGQGKNTEAFF
TRBV13	TRBD1	TRBJ2-1	CASSLSGQGDYNEQFF
TRBV4-3	.	TRBJ2-7	CASSQEQGTYYREQYF
TRBV6-5	TRBD2	TRBJ2-7	CASSYRGVADEQYF
TRBV30	TRBD1	TRBJ1-6	CAWRWTGIPHNSPLHF
TRBV4-3	.	TRBJ2-7	CASSQHLGQGPPYEQYF
TRBV4-1	TRBD2	TRBJ2-3	CASSVTSGGSTDTQYF
TRBV5-1	.	TRBJ1-1	CASSLSRGITEAFF
TRBV25-1	TRBD1	TRBJ1-1	CASSEGLGGACF
TRBV15	TRBD1	TRBJ2-3	CATSQPRDRGRDTQYF
TRBV6-5	.	TRBJ1-5	CASSYSTADQPQHF
TRBV30	.	TRBJ2-7	CAWSRDSAYEQYF
TRBV28	.	TRBJ1-2	CASEAPGLSYGYTF
TRBV4-3	.	TRBJ1-6	CASSQGPGGGGNSPLHF
TRBV5-1	TRBD2	TRBJ2-7	CASSHPSSGAYEQYF
TRBV4-3	TRBD1	TRBJ1-2	CASSQDWDRGNYGYTF
TRBV6-5	TRBD1	TRBJ2-7	CASSRDRATYEQYF
TRBV14	.	TRBJ2-5	CASSQVRGSRDPGETQYF
TRBV29-1	.	TRBJ1-2	CSVGEGWGYTF
TRBV7-8	.	TRBJ1-2	CASSPGDYGYTF
TRBV6-6	TRBD2	TRBJ2-5	CASSYYGGAIETQYF
TRBV9	TRBD2	TRBJ2-3	CASSVGLAVPWGADTQYF
TRBV9	TRBD2	TRBJ2-7	CASSPGGSGSGGEQYF
TRBV29-1	TRBD1	TRBJ2-1	CSVEGWTGSYNEQFF
TRBV19	.	TRBJ2-1	CASTSLSRGRVGEQFF
TRBV28	.	TRBJ1-2	CASSLSGWSYGYTF
TRBV7-2	.	TRBJ2-1	CASSLDVARGNEQFF
TRBV6-5	.	TRBJ1-2	CASSYNWGANYGYTF
TRBV29-1	.	TRBJ1-2	CSVRTGTYGYTF
TRBV5-1	TRBD1	TRBJ2-1	CASHRRDRGQDNEQFF
TRBV6-1	.	TRBJ1-3	CASRHNSGNTIYF
TRBV19	TRBD2	TRBJ2-7	CASESGGHEQYF
TRBV10-3	TRBD1	TRBJ1-1	CAIRGQGTGNTEAFF
TRBV29-1	TRBD1	TRBJ2-3	CSVETGVLDF
TRBV6-1	.	TRBJ2-1	CASSEAQRPYNEQFF
TRBV6-1	.	TRBJ2-3	CASSTAGSQYF
TRBV6-1	.	TRBJ2-3	CASSDRGGYGFADTQYF
TRBV6-5	TRBD1	TRBJ2-5	CASSPRQGQTQYF
TRBV6-6	TRBD2	TRBJ2-1	CASSFPAGGSYNEQFF
TRBV15	TRBD2	TRBJ2-1	CATSRDIAGLAEHEQFF